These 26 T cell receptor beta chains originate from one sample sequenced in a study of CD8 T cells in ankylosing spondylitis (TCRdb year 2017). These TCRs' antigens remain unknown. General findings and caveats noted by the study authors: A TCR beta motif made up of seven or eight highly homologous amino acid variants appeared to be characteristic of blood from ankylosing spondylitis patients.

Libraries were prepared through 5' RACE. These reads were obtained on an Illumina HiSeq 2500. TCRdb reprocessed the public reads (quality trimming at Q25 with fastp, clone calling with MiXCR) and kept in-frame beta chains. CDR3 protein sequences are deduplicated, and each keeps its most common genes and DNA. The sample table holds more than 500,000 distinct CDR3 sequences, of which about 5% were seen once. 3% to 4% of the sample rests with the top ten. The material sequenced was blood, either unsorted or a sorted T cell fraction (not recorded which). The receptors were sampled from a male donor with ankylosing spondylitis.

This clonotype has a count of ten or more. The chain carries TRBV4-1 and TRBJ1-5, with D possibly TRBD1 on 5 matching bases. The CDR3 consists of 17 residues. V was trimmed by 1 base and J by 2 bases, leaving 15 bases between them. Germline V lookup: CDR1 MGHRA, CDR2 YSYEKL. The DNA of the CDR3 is TGCGCCAGCAGCCAAGGTTGGGCGGGGACGGGCAATCAGCCCCAGCATTTT. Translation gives CASSQGWAGTGNQPQHF.

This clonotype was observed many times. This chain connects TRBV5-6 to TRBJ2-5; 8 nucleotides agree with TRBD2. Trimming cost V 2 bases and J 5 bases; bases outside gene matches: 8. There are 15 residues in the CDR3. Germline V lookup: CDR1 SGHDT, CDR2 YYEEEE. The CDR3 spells CASSFLRTSTETQYF. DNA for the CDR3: TGTGCCAGCAGCTTTCTAAGGACTAGCACCGAGACCCAGTACTTC.

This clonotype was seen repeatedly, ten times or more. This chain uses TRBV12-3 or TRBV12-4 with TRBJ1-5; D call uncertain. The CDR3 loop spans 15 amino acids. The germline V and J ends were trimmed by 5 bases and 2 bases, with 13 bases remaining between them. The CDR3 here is CASSRQAVGNQPQHF. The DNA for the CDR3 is TGTGCCAGCAGTCGGCAGGCAGTGGGCAATCAGCCCCAGCATTTT.

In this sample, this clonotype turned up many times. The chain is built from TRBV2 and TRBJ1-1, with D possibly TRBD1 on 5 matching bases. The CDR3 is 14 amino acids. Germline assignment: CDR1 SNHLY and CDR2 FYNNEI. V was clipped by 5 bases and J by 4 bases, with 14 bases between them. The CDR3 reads CASSISGTVTEAFF. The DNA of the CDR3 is TGTGCCAGCAGTATCTCGGGGACCGTCACTGAAGCTTTCTTT.

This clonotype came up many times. In nucleotides, the CDR3 is TGCAGTGCTCTAAGTCACACAGATACGCAGTATTTT. It translates to CSALSHTDTQYF. The V gene is TRBV20-1, the J gene TRBJ2-3; D is undetermined. Looked up from germline, CDR1 is DFQATT and CDR2 is SNEGSKA (reference sequence). V lost 5 bases, J lost 2 bases, and 8 bases lay in between. The CDR3 spans 12 residues.

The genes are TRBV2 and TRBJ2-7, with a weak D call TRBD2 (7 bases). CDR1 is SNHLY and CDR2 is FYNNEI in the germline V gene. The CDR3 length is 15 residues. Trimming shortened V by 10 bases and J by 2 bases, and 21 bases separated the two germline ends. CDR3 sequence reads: CATEVIGRGTYEQYF. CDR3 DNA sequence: TGTGCCACCGAGGTGATAGGGAGGGGGACCTACGAGCAGTACTTC.

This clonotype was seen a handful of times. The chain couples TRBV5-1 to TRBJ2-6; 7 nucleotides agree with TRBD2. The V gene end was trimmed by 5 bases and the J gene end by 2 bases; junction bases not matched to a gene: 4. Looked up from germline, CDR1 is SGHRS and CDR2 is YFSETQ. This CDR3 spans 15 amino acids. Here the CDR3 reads CASSQAGTGANVLTF. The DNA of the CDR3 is TGCGCCAGCAGTCAAGCGGGGACTGGGGCCAACGTCCTGACTTTC.

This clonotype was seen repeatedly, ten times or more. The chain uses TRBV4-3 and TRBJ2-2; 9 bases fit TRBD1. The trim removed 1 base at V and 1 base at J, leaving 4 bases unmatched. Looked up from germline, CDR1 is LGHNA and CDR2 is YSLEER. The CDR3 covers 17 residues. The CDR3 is CASSQGPGQGNTGELFF. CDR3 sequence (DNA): TGCGCCAGCAGCCAAGGCCCGGGACAGGGGAACACCGGGGAGCTGTTTTTT.

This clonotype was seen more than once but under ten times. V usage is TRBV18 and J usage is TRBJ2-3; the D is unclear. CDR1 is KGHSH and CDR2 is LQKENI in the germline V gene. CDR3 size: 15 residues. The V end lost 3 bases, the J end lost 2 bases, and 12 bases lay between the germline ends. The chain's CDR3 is CASSPRQSITDTQYF. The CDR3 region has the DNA TGTGCCAGCTCACCTAGGCAGTCTATCACAGATACGCAGTATTTT. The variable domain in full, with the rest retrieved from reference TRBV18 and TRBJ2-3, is NAGVMQNPRHLVRRRGQEARLRCSPMKGHSHVYWYRQLPEEGLKFMVYLQKENIIDESGMPKERFSAEFPKEGPSILRIQQVVRGDSAAYFCASSPRQSITDTQYFGPGTRLTVL.

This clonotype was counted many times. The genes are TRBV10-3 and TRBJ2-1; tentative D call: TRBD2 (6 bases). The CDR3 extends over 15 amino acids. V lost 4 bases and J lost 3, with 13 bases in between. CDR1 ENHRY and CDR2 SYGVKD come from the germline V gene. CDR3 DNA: TGTGCCATCAGTGGGGGCGCGGGACTCTACAATGAGCAGTTCTTC. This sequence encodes CAISGGAGLYNEQFF.

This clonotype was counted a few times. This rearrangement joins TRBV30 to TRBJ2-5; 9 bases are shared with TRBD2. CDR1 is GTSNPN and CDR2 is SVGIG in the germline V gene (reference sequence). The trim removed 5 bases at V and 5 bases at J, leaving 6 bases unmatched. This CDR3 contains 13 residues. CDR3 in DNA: TGTGCCTGGGAGGGGACTAGCAGGGAGACCCAGTACTTC. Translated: CAWEGTSRETQYF. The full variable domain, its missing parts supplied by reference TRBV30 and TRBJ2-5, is SQTIHQWPATLVQPVGSPLSLECTVEGTSNPNLYWYRQAAGRGLQLLFYSVGIGQISSEVPQNLSASRPQDRQFILSSKKLLLSDSGFYLCAWEGTSRETQYFGPGTRLLVL.

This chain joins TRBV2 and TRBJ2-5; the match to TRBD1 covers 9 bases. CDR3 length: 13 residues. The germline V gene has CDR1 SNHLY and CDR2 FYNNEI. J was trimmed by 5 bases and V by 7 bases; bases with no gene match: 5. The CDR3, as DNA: TGTGCCAGCACCAGGGACAGGGTGGAGACCCAGTACTTC. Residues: CASTRDRVETQYF. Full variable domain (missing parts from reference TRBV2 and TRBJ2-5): EPEVTQTPSHQVTQMGQEVILRCVPISNHLYFYWYRQILGQKVEFLVSFYNNEISEKSEIFDDQFSVERPDGSNFTLKIRSTKLEDSAMYFCASTRDRVETQYFGPGTRLLVL.

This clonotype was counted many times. The CDR3 loop reads CASSPPPRSYEQYF. The DNA of the CDR3 is TGTGCCAGCTCCCCTCCCCCGCGCTCCTACGAGCAGTACTTC. The genes are TRBV18 and TRBJ2-7; D is undetermined. Germline V gives CDR1 KGHSH, CDR2 LQKENI. Deletions cut 6 bases from V and 0 bases from J, with 12 bases between. This CDR3 comprises 14 residues.

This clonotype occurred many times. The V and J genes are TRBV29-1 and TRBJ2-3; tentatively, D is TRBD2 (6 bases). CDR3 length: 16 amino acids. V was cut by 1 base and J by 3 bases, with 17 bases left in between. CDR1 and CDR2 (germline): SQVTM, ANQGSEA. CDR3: CSVEGSLRGGTDTQYF. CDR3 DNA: TGCAGCGTTGAAGGGTCGCTCCGGGGAGGTACAGATACGCAGTATTTT.

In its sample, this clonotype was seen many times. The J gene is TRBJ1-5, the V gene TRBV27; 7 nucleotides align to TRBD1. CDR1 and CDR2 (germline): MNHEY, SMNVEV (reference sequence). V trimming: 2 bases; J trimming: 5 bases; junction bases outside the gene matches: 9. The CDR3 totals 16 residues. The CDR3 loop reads CASSLRPGQAYQPQHF. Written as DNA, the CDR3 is TGTGCCAGCAGTTTACGGCCAGGACAGGCCTATCAGCCCCAGCATTTT.

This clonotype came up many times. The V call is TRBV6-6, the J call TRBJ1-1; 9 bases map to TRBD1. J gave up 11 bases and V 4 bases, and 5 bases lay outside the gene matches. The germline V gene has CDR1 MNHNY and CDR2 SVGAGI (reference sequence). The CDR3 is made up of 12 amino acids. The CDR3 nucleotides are TGTGCCAGCAGTTTACAGGGGGCGAGGGCTTTCTTT. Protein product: CASSLQGARAFF.

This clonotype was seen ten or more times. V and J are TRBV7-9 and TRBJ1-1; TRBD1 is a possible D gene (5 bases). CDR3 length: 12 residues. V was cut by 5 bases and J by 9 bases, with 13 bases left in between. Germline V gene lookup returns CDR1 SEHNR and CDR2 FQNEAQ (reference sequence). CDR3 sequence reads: CASSPAGAKAFF. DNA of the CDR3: TGTGCCAGCAGCCCGGCCGGGGCTAAAGCTTTCTTT.

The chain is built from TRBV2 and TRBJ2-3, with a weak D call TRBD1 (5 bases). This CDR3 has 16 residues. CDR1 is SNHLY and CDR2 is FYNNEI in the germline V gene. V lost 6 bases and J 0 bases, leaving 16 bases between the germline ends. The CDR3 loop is CASRLLGDRSTDTQYF. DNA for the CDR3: TGTGCCAGCAGGTTGCTAGGGGATCGCAGCACAGATACGCAGTATTTT. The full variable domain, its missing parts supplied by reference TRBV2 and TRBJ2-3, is EPEVTQTPSHQVTQMGQEVILRCVPISNHLYFYWYRQILGQKVEFLVSFYNNEISEKSEIFDDQFSVERPDGSNFTLKIRSTKLEDSAMYFCASRLLGDRSTDTQYFGPGTRLTVL.

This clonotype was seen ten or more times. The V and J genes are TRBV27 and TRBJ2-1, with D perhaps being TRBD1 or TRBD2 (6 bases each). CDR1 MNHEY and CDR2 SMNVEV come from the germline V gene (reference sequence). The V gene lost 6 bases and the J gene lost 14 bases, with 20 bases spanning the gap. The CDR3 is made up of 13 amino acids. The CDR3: CASRLVQGRREFF. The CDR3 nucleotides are TGTGCCAGCAGGCTTGTACAGGGTAGGAGGGAGTTCTTC.

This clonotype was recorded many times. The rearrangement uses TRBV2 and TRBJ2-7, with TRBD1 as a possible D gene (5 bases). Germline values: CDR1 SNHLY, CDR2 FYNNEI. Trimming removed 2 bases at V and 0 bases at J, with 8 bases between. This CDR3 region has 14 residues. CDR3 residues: CASSEQGTSYEQYF. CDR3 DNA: TGTGCCAGCAGTGAACAGGGTACCTCCTACGAGCAGTACTTC.

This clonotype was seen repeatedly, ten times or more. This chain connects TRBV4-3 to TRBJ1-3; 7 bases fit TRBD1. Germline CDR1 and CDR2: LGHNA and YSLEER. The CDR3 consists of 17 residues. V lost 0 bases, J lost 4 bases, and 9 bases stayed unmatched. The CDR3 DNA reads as TGCGCCAGCAGCCAAGACACGACAGGGCTGTACGGAAACACCATATATTTT. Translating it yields CASSQDTTGLYGNTIYF.

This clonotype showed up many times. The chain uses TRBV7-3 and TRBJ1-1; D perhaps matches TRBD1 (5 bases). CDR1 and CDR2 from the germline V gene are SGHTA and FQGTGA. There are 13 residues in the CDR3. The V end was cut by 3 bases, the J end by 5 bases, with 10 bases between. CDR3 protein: CASSFQGRTEAFF. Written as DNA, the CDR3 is TGTGCCAGCAGCTTTCAGGGAAGGACTGAAGCTTTCTTT.

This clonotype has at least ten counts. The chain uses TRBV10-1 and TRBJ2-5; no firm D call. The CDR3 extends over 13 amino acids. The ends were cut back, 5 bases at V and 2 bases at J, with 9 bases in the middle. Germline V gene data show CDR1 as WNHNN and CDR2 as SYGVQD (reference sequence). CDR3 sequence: CASSQDGQETQYF. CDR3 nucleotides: TGCGCCAGCAGTCAGGACGGACAAGAGACCCAGTACTTC.

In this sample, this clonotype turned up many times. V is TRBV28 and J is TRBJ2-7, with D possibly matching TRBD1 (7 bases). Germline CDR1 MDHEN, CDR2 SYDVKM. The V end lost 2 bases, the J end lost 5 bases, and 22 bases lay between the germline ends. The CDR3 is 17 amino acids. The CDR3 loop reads CASSLPGGTGTEDEQYF. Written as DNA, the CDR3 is TGTGCCAGCAGTTTACCCGGCGGGACCGGGACAGAAGACGAGCAGTACTTC. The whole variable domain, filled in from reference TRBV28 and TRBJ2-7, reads DVKVTQSSRYLVKRTGEKVFLECVQDMDHENMFWYRQDPGLGLRLIYFSYDVKMKEKGDIPEGYSVSREKKERFSLILESASTNQTSMYLCASSLPGGTGTEDEQYFGPGTRLTVT.

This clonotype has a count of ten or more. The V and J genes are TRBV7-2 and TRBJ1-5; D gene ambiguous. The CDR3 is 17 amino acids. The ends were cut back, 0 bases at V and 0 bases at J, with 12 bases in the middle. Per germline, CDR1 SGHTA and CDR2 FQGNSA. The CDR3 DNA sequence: TGTGCCAGCAGCTTAGCGCCCTGGACGGCTAGCAATCAGCCCCAGCATTTT. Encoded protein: CASSLAPWTASNQPQHF. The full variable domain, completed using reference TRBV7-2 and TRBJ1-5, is GAGVSQSPSNKVTEKGKDVELRCDPISGHTALYWYRQSLGQGLEFLIYFQGNSAPDKSGLPSDRFSAERTGGSVSTLTIQRTQQEDSAVYLCASSLAPWTASNQPQHFGDGTRLSIL.

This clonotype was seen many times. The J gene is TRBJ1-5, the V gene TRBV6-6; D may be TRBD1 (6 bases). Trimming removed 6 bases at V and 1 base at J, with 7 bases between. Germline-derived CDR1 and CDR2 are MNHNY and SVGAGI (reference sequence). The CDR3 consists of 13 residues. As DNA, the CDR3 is TGTGCCAGCAGCGGACAGAGCAATCAGCCCCAGCATTTT. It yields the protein CASSGQSNQPQHF.